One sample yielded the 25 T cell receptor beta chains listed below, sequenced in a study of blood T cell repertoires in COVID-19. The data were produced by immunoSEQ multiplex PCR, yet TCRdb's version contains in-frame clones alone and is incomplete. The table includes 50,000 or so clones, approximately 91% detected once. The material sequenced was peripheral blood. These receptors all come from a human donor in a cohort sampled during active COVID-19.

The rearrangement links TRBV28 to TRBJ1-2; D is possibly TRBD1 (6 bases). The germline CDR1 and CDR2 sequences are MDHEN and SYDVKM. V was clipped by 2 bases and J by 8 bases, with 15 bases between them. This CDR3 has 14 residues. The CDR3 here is CASSLRGTLGGYTF. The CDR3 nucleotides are TGTGCCAGCAGTTTAAGGGGGACCCTAGGGGGCTACACCTTC.

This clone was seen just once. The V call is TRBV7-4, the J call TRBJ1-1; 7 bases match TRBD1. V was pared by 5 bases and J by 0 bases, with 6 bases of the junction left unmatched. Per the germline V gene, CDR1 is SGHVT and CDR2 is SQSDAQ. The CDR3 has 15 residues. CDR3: CASSGRQGMNTEAFF. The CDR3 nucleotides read TGTGCCAGCAGCGGAAGACAGGGTATGAACACTGAAGCTTTCTTT.

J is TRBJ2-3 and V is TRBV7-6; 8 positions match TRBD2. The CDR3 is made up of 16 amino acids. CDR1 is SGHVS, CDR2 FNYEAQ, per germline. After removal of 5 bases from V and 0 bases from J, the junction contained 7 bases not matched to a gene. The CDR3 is CASSPSGGLSTDTQYF. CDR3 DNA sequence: TGTGCCAGCAGCCCGAGCGGGGGTTTGAGCACAGATACGCAGTATTTT.

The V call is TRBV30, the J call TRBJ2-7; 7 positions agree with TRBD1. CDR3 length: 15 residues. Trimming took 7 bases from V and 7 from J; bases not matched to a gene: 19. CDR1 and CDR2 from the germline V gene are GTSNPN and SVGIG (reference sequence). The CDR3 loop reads CASSPGQRLPWEQYF. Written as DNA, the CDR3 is TGTGCCTCTAGCCCGGGACAGAGGCTCCCCTGGGAGCAGTACTTC.

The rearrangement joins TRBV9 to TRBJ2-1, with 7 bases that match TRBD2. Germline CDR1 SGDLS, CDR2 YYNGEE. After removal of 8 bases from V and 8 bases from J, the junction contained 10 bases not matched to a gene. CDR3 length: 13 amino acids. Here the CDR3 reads CASGRGSQDEQFF. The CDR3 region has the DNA TGTGCCAGTGGGAGGGGATCACAGGATGAGCAGTTCTTC.

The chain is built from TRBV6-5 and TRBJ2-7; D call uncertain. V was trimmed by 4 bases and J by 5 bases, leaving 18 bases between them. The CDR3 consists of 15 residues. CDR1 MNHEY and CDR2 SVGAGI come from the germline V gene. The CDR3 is CASSSMGLRENEQYF. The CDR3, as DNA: TGTGCCAGCAGTTCGATGGGCCTTCGCGAGAACGAGCAGTACTTC.

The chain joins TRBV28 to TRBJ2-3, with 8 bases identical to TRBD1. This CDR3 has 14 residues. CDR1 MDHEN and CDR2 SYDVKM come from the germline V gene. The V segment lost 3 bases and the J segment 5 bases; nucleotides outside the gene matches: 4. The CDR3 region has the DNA TGTGCCAGCAGTTTTTCAGGGGGCAGAGATACGCAGTATTTT. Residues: CASSFSGGRDTQYF.

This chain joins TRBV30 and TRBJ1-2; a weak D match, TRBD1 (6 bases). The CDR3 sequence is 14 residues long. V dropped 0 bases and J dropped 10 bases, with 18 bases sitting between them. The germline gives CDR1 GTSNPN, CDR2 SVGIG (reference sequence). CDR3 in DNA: TGTGCCTGGAGTGTAATGGGCAGGGGATCTGTCTACACCTTC. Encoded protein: CAWSVMGRGSVYTF.

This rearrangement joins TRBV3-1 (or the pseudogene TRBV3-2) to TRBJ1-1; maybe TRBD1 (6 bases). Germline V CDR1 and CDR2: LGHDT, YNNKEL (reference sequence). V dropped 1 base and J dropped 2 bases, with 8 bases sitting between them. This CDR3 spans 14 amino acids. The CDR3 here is CASSQGRGNTEAFF. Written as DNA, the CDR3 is TGTGCCAGCAGCCAAGGCAGGGGTAACACTGAAGCTTTCTTT.

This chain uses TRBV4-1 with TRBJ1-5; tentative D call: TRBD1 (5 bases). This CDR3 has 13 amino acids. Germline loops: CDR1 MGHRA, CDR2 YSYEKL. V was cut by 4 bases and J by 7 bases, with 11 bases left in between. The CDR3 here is CASSPLGGQPQHF. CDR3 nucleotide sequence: TGCGCCAGCAGCCCCTTGGGGGGACAGCCCCAGCATTTT.

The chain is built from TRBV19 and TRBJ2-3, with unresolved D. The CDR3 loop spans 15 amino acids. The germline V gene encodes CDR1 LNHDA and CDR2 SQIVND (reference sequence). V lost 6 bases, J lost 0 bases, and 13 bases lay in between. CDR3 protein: CASSPTGTSTDTQYF. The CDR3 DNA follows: TGTGCCAGTAGCCCGACTGGTACTAGCACAGATACGCAGTATTTT.

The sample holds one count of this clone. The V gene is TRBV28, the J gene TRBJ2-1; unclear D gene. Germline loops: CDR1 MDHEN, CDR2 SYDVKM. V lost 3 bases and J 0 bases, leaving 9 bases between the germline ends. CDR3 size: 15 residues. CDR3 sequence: CASSFPRGSYNEQFF. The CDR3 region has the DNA TGTGCCAGCAGTTTCCCTAGAGGCTCCTACAATGAGCAGTTCTTC.

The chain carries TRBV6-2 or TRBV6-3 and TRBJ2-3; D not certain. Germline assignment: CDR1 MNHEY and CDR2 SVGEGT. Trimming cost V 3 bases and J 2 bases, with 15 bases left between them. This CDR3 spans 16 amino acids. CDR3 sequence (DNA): TGTGCCAGCAGTTATGATGCGGTCTTCCCCACAGATACGCAGTATTTT. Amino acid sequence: CASSYDAVFPTDTQYF.

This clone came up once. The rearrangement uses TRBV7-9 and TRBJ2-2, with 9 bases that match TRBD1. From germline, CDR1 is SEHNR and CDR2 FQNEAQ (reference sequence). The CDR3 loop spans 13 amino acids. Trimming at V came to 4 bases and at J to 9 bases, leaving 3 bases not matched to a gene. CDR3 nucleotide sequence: TGTGCCAGCAGCTCACAGGGGGCGAGGGAGCTGTTTTTT. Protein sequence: CASSSQGARELFF.

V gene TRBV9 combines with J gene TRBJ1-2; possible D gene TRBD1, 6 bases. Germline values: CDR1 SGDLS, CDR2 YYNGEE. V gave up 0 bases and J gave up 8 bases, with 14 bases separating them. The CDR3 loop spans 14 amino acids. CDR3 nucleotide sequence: TGTGCCAGCAGCGTAGAGGGGGGGACGCGAGGCTACACCTTC. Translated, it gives CASSVEGGTRGYTF.

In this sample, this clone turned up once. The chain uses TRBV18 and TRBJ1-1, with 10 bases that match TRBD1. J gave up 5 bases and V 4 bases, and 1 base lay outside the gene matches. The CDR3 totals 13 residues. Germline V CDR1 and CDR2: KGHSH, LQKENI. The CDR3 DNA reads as TGTGCCAGCTCACGGACAGGGGGAACTGAAGCTTTCTTT. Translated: CASSRTGGTEAFF.

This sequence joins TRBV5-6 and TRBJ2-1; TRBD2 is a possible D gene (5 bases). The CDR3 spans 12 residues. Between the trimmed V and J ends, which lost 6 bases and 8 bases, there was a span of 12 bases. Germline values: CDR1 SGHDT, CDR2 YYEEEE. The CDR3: CASKSRRDEQFF. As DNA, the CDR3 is TGTGCCAGCAAAAGCCGGCGGGATGAGCAGTTCTTC.

CDR3 nucleotides: TGTGCCAGCAGTTTAGGGGGCGCGAGAGCGCAGTATTTT. Encoded protein: CASSLGGARAQYF. This chain uses TRBV27 with TRBJ2-3; tentative D call: TRBD1 (6 bases). This CDR3 is 13 amino acids long. V was clipped by 2 bases and J by 10 bases, with 13 bases between them. Germline V gene data show CDR1 as MNHEY and CDR2 as SMNVEV (reference sequence).

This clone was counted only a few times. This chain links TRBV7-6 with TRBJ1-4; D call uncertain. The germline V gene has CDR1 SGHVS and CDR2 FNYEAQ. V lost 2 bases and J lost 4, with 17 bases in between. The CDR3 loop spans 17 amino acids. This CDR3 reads CASSLNPAIDSNEKLFF. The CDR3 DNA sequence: TGTGCCAGCAGCTTAAATCCCGCCATCGATAGTAATGAAAAACTGTTTTTT.

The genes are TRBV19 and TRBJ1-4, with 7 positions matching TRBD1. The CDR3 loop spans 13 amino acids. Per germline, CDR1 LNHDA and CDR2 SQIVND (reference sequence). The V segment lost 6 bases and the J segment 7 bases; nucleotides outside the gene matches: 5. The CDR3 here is CASSATGTEKLFF. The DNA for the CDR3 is TGTGCCAGTAGCGCGACAGGGACTGAAAAACTGTTTTTT.

The chain's CDR3 is CATSDMAGADTQYF. Written as DNA, the CDR3 is TGTGCCACCAGTGATATGGCAGGGGCAGATACGCAGTATTTT. This chain links TRBV24-1 with TRBJ2-3; the D gene is possibly TRBD1 (6 bases). The V gene's germline CDR1 is KGHDR and CDR2 SFDVKD. V was trimmed by 3 bases and J by 4 bases, leaving 10 bases between them. This CDR3 region has 14 residues.

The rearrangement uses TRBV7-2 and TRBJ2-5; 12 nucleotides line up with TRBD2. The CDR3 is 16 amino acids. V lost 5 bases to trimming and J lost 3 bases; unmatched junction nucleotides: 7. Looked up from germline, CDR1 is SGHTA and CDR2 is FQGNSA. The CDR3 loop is CASSLTGLAGKETQYF. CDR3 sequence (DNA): TGTGCCAGCAGCCTCACGGGACTAGCGGGCAAAGAGACCCAGTACTTC.

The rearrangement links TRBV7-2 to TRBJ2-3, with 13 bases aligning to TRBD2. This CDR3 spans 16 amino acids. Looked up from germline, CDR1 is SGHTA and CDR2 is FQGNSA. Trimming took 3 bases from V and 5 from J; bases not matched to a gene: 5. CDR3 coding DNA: TGTGCCAGCAGCTTTTGGACTAGCGGGAGTGGAGATACGCAGTATTTT. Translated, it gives CASSFWTSGSGDTQYF.

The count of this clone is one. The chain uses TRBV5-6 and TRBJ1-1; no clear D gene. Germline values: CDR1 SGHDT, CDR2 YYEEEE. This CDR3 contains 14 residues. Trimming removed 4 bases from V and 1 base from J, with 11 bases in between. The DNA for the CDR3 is TGTGCCAGCAGCCGCCAAGGCGGGAACACTGAAGCTTTCTTT. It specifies CASSRQGGNTEAFF.

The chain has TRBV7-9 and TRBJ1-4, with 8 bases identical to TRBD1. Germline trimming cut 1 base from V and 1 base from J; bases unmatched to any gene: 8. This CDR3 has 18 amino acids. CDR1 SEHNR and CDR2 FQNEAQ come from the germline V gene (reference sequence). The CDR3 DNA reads TGTGCCAGCAGCTTAGTGGCCAGGGGGCGAGGAACTAATGAAAAACTGTTTTTT. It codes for CASSLVARGRGTNEKLFF.